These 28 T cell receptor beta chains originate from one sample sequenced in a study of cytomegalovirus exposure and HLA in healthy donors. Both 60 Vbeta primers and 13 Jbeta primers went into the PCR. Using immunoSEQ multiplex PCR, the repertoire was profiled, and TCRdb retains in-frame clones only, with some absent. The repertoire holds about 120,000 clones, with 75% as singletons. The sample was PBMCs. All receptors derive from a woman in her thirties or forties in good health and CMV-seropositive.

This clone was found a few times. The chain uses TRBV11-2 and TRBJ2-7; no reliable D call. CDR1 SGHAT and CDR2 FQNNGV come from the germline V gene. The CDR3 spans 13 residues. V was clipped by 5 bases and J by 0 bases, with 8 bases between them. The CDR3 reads CASSPSSSYEQYF. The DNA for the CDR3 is TGTGCCAGCAGCCCGTCGAGCTCCTACGAGCAGTACTTC.

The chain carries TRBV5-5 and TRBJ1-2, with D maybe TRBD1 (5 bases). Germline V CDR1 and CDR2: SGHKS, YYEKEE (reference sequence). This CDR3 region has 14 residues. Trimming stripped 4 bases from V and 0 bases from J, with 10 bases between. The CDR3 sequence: CASSQDRANYGYTF. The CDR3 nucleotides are TGTGCCAGCAGCCAAGACAGAGCTAACTATGGCTACACCTTC. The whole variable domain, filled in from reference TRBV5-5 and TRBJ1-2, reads DAGVTQSPTHLIKTRGQQVTLRCSPISGHKSVSWYQQVLGQGPQFIFQYYEKEERGRGNFPDRFSARQFPNYSSELNVNALLLGDSALYLCASSQDRANYGYTFGSGTRLTVV.

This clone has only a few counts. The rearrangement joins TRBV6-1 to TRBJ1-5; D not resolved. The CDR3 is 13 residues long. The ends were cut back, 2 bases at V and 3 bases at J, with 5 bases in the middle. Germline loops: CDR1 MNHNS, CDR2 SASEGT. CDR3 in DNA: TGTGCCAGCAGTGAACGGGACAATCAGCCCCAGCATTTT. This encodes CASSERDNQPQHF.

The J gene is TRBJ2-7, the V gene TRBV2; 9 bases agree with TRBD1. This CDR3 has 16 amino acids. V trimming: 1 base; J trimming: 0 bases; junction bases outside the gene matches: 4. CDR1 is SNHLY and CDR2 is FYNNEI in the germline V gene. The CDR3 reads CASSEVGTGNSYEQYF. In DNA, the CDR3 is TGTGCCAGCAGTGAAGTGGGGACAGGGAACTCCTACGAGCAGTACTTC.

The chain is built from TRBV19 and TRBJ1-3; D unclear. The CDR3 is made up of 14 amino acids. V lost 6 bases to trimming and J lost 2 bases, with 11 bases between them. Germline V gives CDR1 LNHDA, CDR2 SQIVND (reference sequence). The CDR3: CASSSGTAGNTIYF. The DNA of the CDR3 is TGTGCCAGTAGCTCCGGAACAGCTGGAAACACCATATATTTT.

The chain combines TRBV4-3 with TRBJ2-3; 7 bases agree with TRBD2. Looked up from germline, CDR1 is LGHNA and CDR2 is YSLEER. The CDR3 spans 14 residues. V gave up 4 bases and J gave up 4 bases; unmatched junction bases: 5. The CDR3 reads CASSRAGEADTQYF. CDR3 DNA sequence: TGCGCCAGCAGCCGGGCGGGAGAAGCAGATACGCAGTATTTT.

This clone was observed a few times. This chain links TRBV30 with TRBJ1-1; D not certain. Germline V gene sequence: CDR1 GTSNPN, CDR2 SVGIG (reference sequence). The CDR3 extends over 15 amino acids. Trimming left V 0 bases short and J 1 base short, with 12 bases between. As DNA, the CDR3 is TGTGCCTGGAGTGTACGTTGGCAGGAGAACACTGAAGCTTTCTTT. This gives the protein CAWSVRWQENTEAFF.

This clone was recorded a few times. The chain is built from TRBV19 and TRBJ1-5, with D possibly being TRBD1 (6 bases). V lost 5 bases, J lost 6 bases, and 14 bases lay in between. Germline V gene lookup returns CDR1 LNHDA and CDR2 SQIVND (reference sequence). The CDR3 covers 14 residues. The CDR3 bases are TGTGCCAGTAGTCCGACAGGAGGTCTTCAGCCCCAGCATTTT. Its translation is CASSPTGGLQPQHF.

The CDR3 region is CSVSQGAPFF. CDR3 nucleotides: TGCAGCGTTTCACAGGGGGCCCCTTTCTTT. The chain has TRBV29-1 and TRBJ1-1; 9 nucleotides align to TRBD1. Trimming removed 5 bases from V and 12 bases from J; junction bases left unmatched: 4. The CDR3 sequence is 10 residues long. The germline CDR1 and CDR2 sequences are SQVTM and ANQGSEA.

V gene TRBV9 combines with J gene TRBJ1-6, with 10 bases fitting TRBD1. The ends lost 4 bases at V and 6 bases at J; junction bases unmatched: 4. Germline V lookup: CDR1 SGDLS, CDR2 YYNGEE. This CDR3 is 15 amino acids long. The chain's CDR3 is CASSSRTGGNSPLHF. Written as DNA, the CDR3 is TGTGCCAGCAGCTCCAGGACAGGGGGTAATTCACCCCTCCACTTT. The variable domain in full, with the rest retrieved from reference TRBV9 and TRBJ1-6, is DSGVTQTPKHLITATGQRVTLRCSPRSGDLSVYWYQQSLDQGLQFLIQYYNGEERAKGNILERFSAQQFPDLHSELNLSSLELGDSALYFCASSSRTGGNSPLHFGNGTRLTVT.

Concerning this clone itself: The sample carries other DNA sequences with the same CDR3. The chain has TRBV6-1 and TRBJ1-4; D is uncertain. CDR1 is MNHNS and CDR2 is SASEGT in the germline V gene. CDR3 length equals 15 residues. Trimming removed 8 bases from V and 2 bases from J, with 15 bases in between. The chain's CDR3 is CASVREVGTNEKLFF. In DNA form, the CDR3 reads TGTGCCAGCGTGAGGGAAGTGGGCACTAATGAAAAACTGTTTTTT.

CDR3 protein: CASSVQDRVNQPQHF. The CDR3 DNA is TGTGCCAGCAGCGTACAGGACAGGGTAAATCAGCCCCAGCATTTT. V gene TRBV5-6 combines with J gene TRBJ1-5; TRBD1 aligns across 8 bases. Germline CDR1 SGHDT, CDR2 YYEEEE. Losses at the gene ends were 4 bases for V and 4 bases for J; bases not matched to a gene: 7. The CDR3 consists of 15 residues.

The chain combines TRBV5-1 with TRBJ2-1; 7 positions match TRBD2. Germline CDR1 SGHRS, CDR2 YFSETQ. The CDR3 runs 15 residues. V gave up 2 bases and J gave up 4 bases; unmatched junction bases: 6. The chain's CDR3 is CASSLGDYQYNEQFF. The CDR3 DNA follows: TGCGCCAGCAGCTTAGGGGACTACCAGTACAATGAGCAGTTCTTC.

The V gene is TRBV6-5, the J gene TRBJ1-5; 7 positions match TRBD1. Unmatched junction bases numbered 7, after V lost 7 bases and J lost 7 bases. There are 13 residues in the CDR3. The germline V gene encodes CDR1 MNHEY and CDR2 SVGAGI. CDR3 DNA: TGTGCCAGCATGAAGGGACAGTACCAGCCCCAGCATTTT. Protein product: CASMKGQYQPQHF.

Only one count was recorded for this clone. CDR3: CAIPSGTDDGEQYF. CDR3 bases: TGTGCCATCCCTTCCGGGACAGACGATGGCGAGCAGTACTTC. The chain combines TRBV28 with TRBJ2-7; TRBD1 aligns across 7 bases. This CDR3 is built from 14 residues. After removal of 10 bases from V and 6 bases from J, the junction contained 15 bases not matched to a gene. Germline CDR1 is MDHEN and CDR2 is SYDVKM.

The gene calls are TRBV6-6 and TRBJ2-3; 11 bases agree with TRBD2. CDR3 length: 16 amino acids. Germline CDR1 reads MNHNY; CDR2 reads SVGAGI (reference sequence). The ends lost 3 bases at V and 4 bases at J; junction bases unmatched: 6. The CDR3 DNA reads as TGTGCCAGCAGTTATTCTAGCGGGGGGCGTGCAGATACGCAGTATTTT. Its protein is CASSYSSGGRADTQYF.

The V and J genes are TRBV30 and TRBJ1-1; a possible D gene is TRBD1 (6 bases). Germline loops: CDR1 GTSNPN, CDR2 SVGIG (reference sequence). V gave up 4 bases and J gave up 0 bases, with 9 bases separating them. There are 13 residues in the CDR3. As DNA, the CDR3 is TGTGCCTGGACAGGGGTAATGAACACTGAAGCTTTCTTT. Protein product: CAWTGVMNTEAFF.

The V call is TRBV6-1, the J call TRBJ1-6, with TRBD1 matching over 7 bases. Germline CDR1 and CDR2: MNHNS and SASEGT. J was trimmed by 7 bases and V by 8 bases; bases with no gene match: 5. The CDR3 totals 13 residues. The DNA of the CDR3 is TGTGCCAGCGGGGACAGTGGAAATTCACCCCTCCACTTT. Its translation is CASGDSGNSPLHF.

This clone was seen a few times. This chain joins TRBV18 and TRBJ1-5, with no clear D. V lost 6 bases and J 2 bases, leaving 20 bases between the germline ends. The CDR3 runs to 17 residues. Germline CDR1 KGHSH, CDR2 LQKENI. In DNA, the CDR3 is TGTGCCAGCTCCCAATCCCTCTCCGAGAGGGGCAATCAGCCCCAGCATTTT. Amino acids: CASSQSLSERGNQPQHF.

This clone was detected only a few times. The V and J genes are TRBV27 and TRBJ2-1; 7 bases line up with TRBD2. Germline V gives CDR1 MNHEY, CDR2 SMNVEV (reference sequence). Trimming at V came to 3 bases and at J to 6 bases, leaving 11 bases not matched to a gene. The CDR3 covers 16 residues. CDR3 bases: TGTGCCAGCAGTTTTTCGACTAGCCCCTTAAGCAATGAGCAGTTCTTC. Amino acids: CASSFSTSPLSNEQFF.

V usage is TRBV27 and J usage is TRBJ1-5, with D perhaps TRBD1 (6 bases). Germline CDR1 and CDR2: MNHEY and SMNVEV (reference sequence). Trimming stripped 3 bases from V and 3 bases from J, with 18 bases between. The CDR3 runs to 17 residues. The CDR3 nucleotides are TGTGCCAGCAGTTTTGGGGGGGCGCAGGGGATCAATCAGCCCCAGCATTTT. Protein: CASSFGGAQGINQPQHF.

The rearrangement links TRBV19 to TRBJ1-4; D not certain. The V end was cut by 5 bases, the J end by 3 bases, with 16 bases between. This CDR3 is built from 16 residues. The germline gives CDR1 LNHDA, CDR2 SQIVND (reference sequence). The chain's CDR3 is CASSGLVRGANEKLFF. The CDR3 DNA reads TGTGCCAGTAGTGGACTAGTTCGCGGTGCTAATGAAAAACTGTTTTTT.

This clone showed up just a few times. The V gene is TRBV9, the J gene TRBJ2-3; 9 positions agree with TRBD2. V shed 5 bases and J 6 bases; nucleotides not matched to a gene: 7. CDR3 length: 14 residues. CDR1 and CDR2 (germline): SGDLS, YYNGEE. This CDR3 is CASRPASGEDTQYF. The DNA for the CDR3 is TGTGCCAGCAGACCGGCTAGCGGGGAGGATACGCAGTATTTT.

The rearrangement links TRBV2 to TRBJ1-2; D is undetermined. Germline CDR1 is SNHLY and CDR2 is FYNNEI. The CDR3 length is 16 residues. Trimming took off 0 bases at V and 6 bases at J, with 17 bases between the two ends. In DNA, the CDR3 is TGTGCCAGCAGTGAAGCGCTGCGTAAACGGAGTGATGGCTACACCTTC. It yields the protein CASSEALRKRSDGYTF.

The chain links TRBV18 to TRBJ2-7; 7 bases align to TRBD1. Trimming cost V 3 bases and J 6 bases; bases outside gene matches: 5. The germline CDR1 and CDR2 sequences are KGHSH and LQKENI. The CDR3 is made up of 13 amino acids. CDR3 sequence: CASSPERQGEQYF. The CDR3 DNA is TGTGCCAGCTCACCCGAACGACAGGGCGAGCAGTACTTC. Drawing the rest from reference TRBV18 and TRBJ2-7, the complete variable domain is NAGVMQNPRHLVRRRGQEARLRCSPMKGHSHVYWYRQLPEEGLKFMVYLQKENIIDESGMPKERFSAEFPKEGPSILRIQQVVRGDSAAYFCASSPERQGEQYFGPGTRLTVT.

The DNA for the CDR3 is TGTGCCAGCAGCGAGGGACTAGCGGGGGGGTCTAAGGAGCAGTACTTC. Protein sequence: CASSEGLAGGSKEQYF. V gene TRBV9 combines with J gene TRBJ2-5; 16 nucleotides align to TRBD2. V lost 3 bases to trimming and J lost 11 bases; unmatched junction nucleotides: 10. The CDR3 covers 16 residues. CDR1 and CDR2 from the germline V gene are SGDLS and YYNGEE.

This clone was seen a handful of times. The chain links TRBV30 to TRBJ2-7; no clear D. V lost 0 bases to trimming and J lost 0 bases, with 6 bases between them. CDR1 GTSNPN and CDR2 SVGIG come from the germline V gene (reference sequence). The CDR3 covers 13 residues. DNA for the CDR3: TGTGCCTGGAGTGTGGGCCGCTCCTACGAGCAGTACTTC. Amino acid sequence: CAWSVGRSYEQYF.

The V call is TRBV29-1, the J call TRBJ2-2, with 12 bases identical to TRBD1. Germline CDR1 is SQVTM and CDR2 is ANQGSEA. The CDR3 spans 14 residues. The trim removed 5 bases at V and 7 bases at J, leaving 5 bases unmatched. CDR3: CSVRGQGANGELFF. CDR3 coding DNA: TGCAGCGTTCGGGGACAGGGGGCAAACGGGGAGCTGTTTTTT.